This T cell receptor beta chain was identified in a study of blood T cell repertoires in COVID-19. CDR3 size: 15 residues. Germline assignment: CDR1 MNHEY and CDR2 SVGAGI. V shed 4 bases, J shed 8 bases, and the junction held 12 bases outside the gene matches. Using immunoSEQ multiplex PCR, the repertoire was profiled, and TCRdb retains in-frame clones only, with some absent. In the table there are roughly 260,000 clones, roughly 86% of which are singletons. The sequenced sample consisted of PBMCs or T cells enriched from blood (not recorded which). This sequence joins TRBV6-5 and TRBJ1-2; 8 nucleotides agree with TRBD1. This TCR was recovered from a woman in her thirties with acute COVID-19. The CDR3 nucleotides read TGTGCCAGCAGTTCCGCAGGGGGCGCAGGGGTGGGCTACACCTTC. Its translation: CASSSAGGAGVGYTF.